This T cell receptor (beta chain) was sequenced for a study of T cells expressing NK-cell markers (TCRdb year 2020). About the full investigation: About 8 donors provided sorted CD3+CD56+NKG2C+, CD3+CD56+NKG2C- and CD3+CD56-NKG2C+ T-cell subsets, whose TCR beta-chain repertoires were profiled. Libraries were sequenced as 2 x 150 bp reads on Illumina HiSeq 2000/2500, MiSeq or NextSeq. The eight sequenced donors were randomly selected healthy volunteers, three men and five women. Among the eight sequenced donors, seven were HCMV-seropositive and one was HCMV-seronegative. Results and caveats for the whole study, not just this receptor: Whether the expanded NKG2C-expressing T cell clones were specific for HCMV antigens remained unclear. Those dominant clonotypes were again the most abundant among CD3+CD56-NKG2C+ cells in a few donors, at about 28.3-60.1%. For over five donors, the dominant CD3+CD56+NKG2C+ clonotypes were among the top 10 CD8+ clonotypes and accounted for about 1.0-7.5% of CD8+ T cells.

To determine HCMV serostatus, a commercial ELISA kit was used to detect HCMV-specific IgG in serum. Ficoll density gradient centrifugation was used to isolate peripheral blood mononuclear cells from blood. Concerning this clonotype: No antigen is known for it.

The germline V gene (reference sequence) specifies SGHKS as CDR1 and YYEKEE as CDR2. The cysteine opens and the phenylalanine closes a CDR3 of 13 amino acids. DNA is not on record. The sample was run on an Illumina HiSeq 2000. TCR beta cDNA libraries were prepared using 5'RACE template switching, which introduced a universal primer site and unique molecular identifiers. Synthesis of cDNA was primed from the TCR beta constant segment and was followed by two consecutive PCR amplification steps. Processing in the source paper ran as follows. Reads were demultiplexed and grouped by UMI with MIGEC, and clonotypes were assembled and quantified with MiTCR. To exclude erroneous sequences, any TCR cDNA sequence not supported by at least two reads was discarded. The tcR package was used for downstream repertoire analysis, with clonotypes matched between fractions based on CDR3 nucleotide sequence plus V segment. Antigen specificity was annotated against VDJdb with VDJmatch, allowing one amino acid substitution in CDR3. TCRdb reprocessed the reads into one record per CDR3 protein sequence, lacking DNA. Here the V and J calls rest on TCRdb's processing, not on the authors' analysis. The sample's records list more than 250,000 distinct CDR3 sequences. Approximately 0.42% of the sample rests with the top ten.

Input material: blood T cells: a sorted CD56 or NKG2C T cell subset, CD4+ or CD8+ T cells, or bulk PBMC T cells (not recorded which). The clonotype was recovered from a man aged 18 to 35 in good health. Donor details come from another sample of the same person, matched by shared clones. Recombination linked TRBV5-5 to TRBJ2-1; TCRdb lists TRBD2, though no DNA is available to test this call. The CDR3 in this case is CASREGPNNEQFF.